A selection of T cell receptor beta chains follows, all from one sample in a study of T cells in localized non-small cell lung cancer. Here immunoSEQ multiplex PCR was the method, and the copy in TCRdb shows in-frame clones only, minus some. The sample carries roughly 40,000 clones, around 81% recorded once. The sequences come from peripheral blood mononuclear cells, collected before any cancer treatment. The receptor set was obtained from a male donor older than 55 with stage II lung adenocarcinoma. CDR3s include the opening cysteine and the closing phenylalanine or tryptophan. D genes are given only for firm matches. The size entry is marked missing in some rows and otherwise reads once, few, many or a size class.

CDR3nt | CDR3aa | v_gene | len | j_gene | abundance | d_gene
TGCGCCAGTTCCCGGGATGGCGGTACAGATACGCAGTATTTT | CASSRDGGTDTQYF | TRBV5-1 | 14 | TRBJ2-3 | NA | NA
TGCGCCAGCAGCTCAACTAGCGGGGGCTACGAGCAGTACTTC | CASSSTSGGYEQYF | TRBV5-1 | 14 | TRBJ2-7 | NA | TRBD2
TGTGCCAGCAGCTTAGGGACTAGCTACACCGGGGAGCTGTTTTTT | CASSLGTSYTGELFF | TRBV7-9 | 15 | TRBJ2-2 | NA | TRBD2
TGTGCCAGCAGTTACTCGATCAGCGGGAGCTACGAGCAGTACTTC | CASSYSISGSYEQYF | TRBV6-6 | 15 | TRBJ2-7 | NA | TRBD2
TGTGCCAGCAGCCAAGACATCGGGGCCCGACTCTCCTACGAGCAGTACTTC | CASSQDIGARLSYEQYF | TRBV4-2 | 17 | TRBJ2-7 | few | NA
TGTGCCAGCATGGACAGGGTGACCACCGGGGAGCTGTTTTTT | CASMDRVTTGELFF | TRBV7-3 | 14 | TRBJ2-2 | NA | TRBD1
TGTGCCATCACCGGGACTAGCAGATTCAATGAGCAGTTCTTC | CAITGTSRFNEQFF | TRBV10-3 | 14 | TRBJ2-1 | NA | TRBD2
TGTGCCAGTAGTATTAAGACTTTTAGCAATCAGCCCCAGCATTTT | CASSIKTFSNQPQHF | TRBV19 | 15 | TRBJ1-5 | once | NA
TGTGCCAGCCGCCGGGGGGGGGAGGCAGATACGCAGTATTTT | CASRRGGEADTQYF | TRBV19 | 14 | TRBJ2-3 | NA | TRBD2
TGTGCCAGCAGATCGACAGATCTATATGGCTACACCTTC | CASRSTDLYGYTF | TRBV4-2 | 13 | TRBJ1-2 | NA | NA
TGCGCCAGCAGCCAATGGGGGGACGGCTCCTACGAGCAGTACTTC | CASSQWGDGSYEQYF | TRBV4-3 | 15 | TRBJ2-7 | once | NA
TGTGCCAGCAGATTGGGCCAGGGAGTCACTGAAGCTTTCTTT | CASRLGQGVTEAFF | TRBV6-6 | 14 | TRBJ1-1 | NA | NA
TGTGCCACCAGCTCTACCTATGGAAATTTGAACACACGAAGGGGGACGAACACCGGGGAGCTGTTTTTT | CATSSTYGNLNTRRGTNTGELFF | TRBV15 | 23 | TRBJ2-2 | NA | NA
TGTGCCAGCAGCTTGACACTTGCTCCCGGGGAGCTGTTTTTT | CASSLTLAPGELFF | TRBV11-2 | 14 | TRBJ2-2 | NA | NA
TGCAGCGTGAACTCTGGGGCCAACGTCCTGACTTTC | CSVNSGANVLTF | TRBV29-1 | 12 | TRBJ2-6 | NA | NA
TGTGCCAGCAGTGTTCACAGGGGGTCGGCCGGGGAGCTGTTTTTT | CASSVHRGSAGELFF | TRBV6-1 | 15 | TRBJ2-2 | NA | TRBD1
TGCGCCAGCAGCTTAACGGGAGGGTCCTACAATGAGCAGTTCTTC | CASSLTGGSYNEQFF | TRBV5-1 | 15 | TRBJ2-1 | NA | TRBD2
TGCGCCAGCAGCTCTTCGTCGAGGGGGCGAAACATTCAGTACTTC | CASSSSSRGRNIQYF | TRBV5-1 | 15 | TRBJ2-4 | NA | TRBD1
TGTGCCATCAGTGAAGATAGACGGGGGACCCAGCATTTT | CAISEDRRGTQHF | TRBV10-3 | 13 | TRBJ1-5 | NA | NA
TGCGCCAGCAGCCCCTCCAACACAGATACGCAGTATTTT | CASSPSNTDTQYF | TRBV5-1 | 13 | TRBJ2-3 | NA | NA
TGTGCCTGGAGTGTGGAGAGGACCCAGCATTTT | CAWSVERTQHF | TRBV30 | 11 | TRBJ1-5 | few | NA
TGTGCCAGTAGTTCGAGCCGACAGGGGAATCAGCCCCAGCATTTT | CASSSSRQGNQPQHF | TRBV19 | 15 | TRBJ1-5 | NA | TRBD1
TGTGCCAGCAGCGCGAGGGACGGAATTGAAGCTTTCTTT | CASSARDGIEAFF | TRBV5-4 | 13 | TRBJ1-1 | NA | NA
TGTGCCAGCAGCTTGGGGCGGGACGGTTACAATGAGCAGTTCTTC | CASSLGRDGYNEQFF | TRBV5-4 | 15 | TRBJ2-1 | NA | NA
TGTGCCAGTATCCGGGACCGCGTCTCCTCTGGAAACACCATATATTTT | CASIRDRVSSGNTIYF | TRBV19 | 16 | TRBJ1-3 | NA | NA
TGTGCCACCAGCCGTATTAGTTCCACCATCTATGGCTACACCTTC | CATSRISSTIYGYTF | TRBV15 | 15 | TRBJ1-2 | few | NA
TGCGCCAGCAGCTTGGGGGAGCGGTCTGGAAACACCATATATTTT | CASSLGERSGNTIYF | TRBV5-1 | 15 | TRBJ1-3 | NA | NA
TGTGCCAGCGACCAAGGGGGCGGTTTCCTCACCTACGAGCAGTACTTC | CASDQGGGFLTYEQYF | TRBV2 | 16 | TRBJ2-7 | NA | TRBD1
TGTGCCTGGAGTGTAGCTTATGAGCAGTTCTTC | CAWSVAYEQFF | TRBV30 | 11 | TRBJ2-1 | NA | NA
TGTGCCACCAGCAAGTACAGAACAACTAATGAAAAACTGTTTTTT | CATSKYRTTNEKLFF | TRBV15 | 15 | TRBJ1-4 | NA | NA
TGTGCCAGCAGCTGGAGGACGGGGGGGACTCACAATGAGCAGTTCTTC | CASSWRTGGTHNEQFF | TRBV5-6 | 16 | TRBJ2-1 | NA | TRBD2
TGTGCCAGCAGGCGACCGGGACAGGGGAACAGAGGCTACACCTTC | CASRRPGQGNRGYTF | TRBV6-6 | 15 | TRBJ1-2 | NA | TRBD1
TGTGCCAGCAGTCCAGGGGGGGGTTGGGAGACCCAGTACTTC | CASSPGGGWETQYF | TRBV6-1 | 14 | TRBJ2-5 | NA | NA
TGTGCCAGCAGTTTGTTCTCCAGGGACGAGCAGTACTTC | CASSLFSRDEQYF | TRBV28 | 13 | TRBJ2-7 | NA | NA
TGTGCCTGGAGTGTAGGAGGTGCTACAGATACGCAGTATTTT | CAWSVGGATDTQYF | TRBV30 | 14 | TRBJ2-3 | NA | NA
TGTGCCAGTAGTGTAGGACAACACACTGAAGCTTTCTTT | CASSVGQHTEAFF | TRBV19 | 13 | TRBJ1-1 | NA | NA
TGTGCCAGCTCAAAAGGACAGGGGGCATCCTACGAGCAGTACTTC | CASSKGQGASYEQYF | TRBV18 | 15 | TRBJ2-7 | NA | TRBD1
TGTGCCAGCAGTGAAGGTGGGACGGATATTCGGACCCAGTACTTC | CASSEGGTDIRTQYF | TRBV6-1 | 15 | TRBJ2-5 | NA | NA
TGCGCCAGCAGCCCTCGGACAGGGGCGGGGGCTGAAGCTTTCTTT | CASSPRTGAGAEAFF | TRBV5-1 | 15 | TRBJ1-1 | NA | TRBD1
TGTGCCAGCAGCTTAGCAGGCGGGGGGATGACTAGCGGCAACAATGAGCAGTTCTTC | CASSLAGGGMTSGNNEQFF | TRBV13 | 19 | TRBJ2-1 | NA | TRBD2
TGTGCCTGGAGTGCCCCCCGACGGGGCTATGGCTACACCTTC | CAWSAPRRGYGYTF | TRBV30 | 14 | TRBJ1-2 | once | NA
TGTGCCAGCAGCACTGCCCCCCCTGGGGGAACTGAAGCTTTCTTT | CASSTAPPGGTEAFF | TRBV5-4 | 15 | TRBJ1-1 | few | NA
TGTGCCAGCAGCTTGCGGGATTTGGGAGAAAAACTGTTTTTT | CASSLRDLGEKLFF | TRBV7-9 | 14 | TRBJ1-4 | NA | NA
TGTGCCAGCACCTCGGCACTTCAGCTCGGCTACACCTTC | CASTSALQLGYTF | TRBV28 | 13 | TRBJ1-2 | NA | NA